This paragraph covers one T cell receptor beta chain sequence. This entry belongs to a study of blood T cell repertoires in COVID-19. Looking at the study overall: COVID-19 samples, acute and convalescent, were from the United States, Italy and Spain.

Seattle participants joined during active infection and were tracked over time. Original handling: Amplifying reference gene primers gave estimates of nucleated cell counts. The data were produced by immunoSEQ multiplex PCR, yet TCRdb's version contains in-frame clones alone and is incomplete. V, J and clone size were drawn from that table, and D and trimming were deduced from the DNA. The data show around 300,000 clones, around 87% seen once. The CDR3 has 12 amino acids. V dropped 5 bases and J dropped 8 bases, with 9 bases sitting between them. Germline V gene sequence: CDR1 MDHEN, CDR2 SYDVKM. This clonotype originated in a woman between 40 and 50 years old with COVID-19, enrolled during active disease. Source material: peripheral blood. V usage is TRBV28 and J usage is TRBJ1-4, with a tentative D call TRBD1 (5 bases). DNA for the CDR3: TGTGCCAGCAGTACCCCAGGGGAAAAACTGTTTTTT. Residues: CASSTPGEKLFF. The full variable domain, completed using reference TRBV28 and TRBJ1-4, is DVKVTQSSRYLVKRTGEKVFLECVQDMDHENMFWYRQDPGLGLRLIYFSYDVKMKEKGDIPEGYSVSREKKERFSLILESASTNQTSMYLCASSTPGEKLFFGSGTQLSVL.